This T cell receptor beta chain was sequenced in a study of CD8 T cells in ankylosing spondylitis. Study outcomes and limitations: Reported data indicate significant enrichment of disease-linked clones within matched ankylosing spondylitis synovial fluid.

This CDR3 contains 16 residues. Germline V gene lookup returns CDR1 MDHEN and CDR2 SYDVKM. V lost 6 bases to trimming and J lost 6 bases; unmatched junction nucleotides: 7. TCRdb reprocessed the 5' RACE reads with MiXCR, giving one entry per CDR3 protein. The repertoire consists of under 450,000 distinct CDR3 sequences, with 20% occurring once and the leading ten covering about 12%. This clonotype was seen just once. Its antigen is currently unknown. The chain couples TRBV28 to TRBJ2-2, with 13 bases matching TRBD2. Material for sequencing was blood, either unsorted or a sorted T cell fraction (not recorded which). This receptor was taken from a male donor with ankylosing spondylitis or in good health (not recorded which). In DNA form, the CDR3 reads TGTGCCAGCAGCTACACTAGCGGGGGGGCGTCCGGGGAGCTGTTTTTT. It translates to CASSYTSGGASGELFF.